These T cell receptor beta chains were read from a single sample in a study of cytomegalovirus exposure and HLA in healthy donors. Data came from immunoSEQ multiplex PCR; TCRdb stores just in-frame clones and leaves some out. The data hold more than 80,000 clones, with about 87% observed a single time. Sequencing was carried out using PBMCs. The receptors originated from a woman under 30 in good health and CMV-seropositive. Each CDR3 is given with its conserved first and last residue. A D gene is named only where the DNA matches it firmly. A clone size is listed for some rows: how often the clone was seen (once, few, many), or a class if it is expanded.

j_call: TRBJ2-1
d_call: TRBD1
clone_size: NA
v_call: TRBV10-1
cdr3_nt: TGCGCCAGCAGTGAGTCGACGGCAGGGGGCTGGAATGAGCAGTTCTTC
cdr3_aa: CASSESTAGGWNEQFF

j_call: TRBJ1-5
d_call: NA
clone_size: NA
v_call: TRBV10-3
cdr3_nt: TGTGCCATCAGTGAGGGCAGGGGCAATCAGCCCCAGCATTTT
cdr3_aa: CAISEGRGNQPQHF

j_call: TRBJ1-2
d_call: NA
clone_size: NA
v_call: TRBV18
cdr3_nt: TGTGCCAGCTCACCACCAGTCGGACAGCGCTATGGCTACACCTTC
cdr3_aa: CASSPPVGQRYGYTF

j_call: TRBJ1-5
d_call: NA
clone_size: NA
v_call: TRBV7-2
cdr3_nt: TGTGCCAGCAGCCAACCCAGGGCTGGGGTAGGGAATCAGCCCCAGCATTTT
cdr3_aa: CASSQPRAGVGNQPQHF

j_call: TRBJ1-6
d_call: NA
clone_size: NA
v_call: TRBV19
cdr3_nt: TGTGCCAGTAGTTCTCTTTATCGGGGTAATTCACCCCTCCACTTT
cdr3_aa: CASSSLYRGNSPLHF

j_call: TRBJ1-6
d_call: NA
clone_size: once
v_call: TRBV9
cdr3_nt: TGTGCCAGCAGCCCTAGCTCATCTTCAATTAATTCACCCCTCCACTTT
cdr3_aa: CASSPSSSSINSPLHF

j_call: TRBJ1-1
d_call: TRBD1
clone_size: NA
v_call: TRBV27
cdr3_nt: TGTGCCAGCAGGTCGACAGGGCTGTTCGCTGAAGCTTTCTTT
cdr3_aa: CASRSTGLFAEAFF

j_call: TRBJ2-7
d_call: TRBD2
clone_size: NA
v_call: TRBV10-1
cdr3_nt: TGCGCCAGCAGTGAGTCGTTAGCGGGGGATCACTACGAGCAGTACTTC
cdr3_aa: CASSESLAGDHYEQYF

j_call: TRBJ2-2
d_call: TRBD1
clone_size: NA
v_call: TRBV5-1
cdr3_nt: TGCGCCAGCAGCTTGGACGCCCGACAGGGGGCAACCGGGGAGCTGTTTTTT
cdr3_aa: CASSLDARQGATGELFF

j_call: TRBJ1-3
d_call: NA
clone_size: once
v_call: TRBV10-2
cdr3_nt: TGCGCCAGCACCCTAGATACAGGGCACTCTGGAAACACCATATATTTT
cdr3_aa: CASTLDTGHSGNTIYF

j_call: TRBJ1-1
d_call: NA
clone_size: NA
v_call: TRBV2
cdr3_nt: TGTGCCAGCAGGAGCCAACTCACAGTGAACACTGAAGCTTTCTTT
cdr3_aa: CASRSQLTVNTEAFF

j_call: TRBJ1-1
d_call: TRBD1
clone_size: NA
v_call: TRBV27
cdr3_nt: TGTGCCAGCAGTCCGATGGACAGGGAGGTTGTTGAAGCTTTCTTT
cdr3_aa: CASSPMDREVVEAFF

j_call: TRBJ1-2
d_call: NA
clone_size: NA
v_call: TRBV5-6
cdr3_nt: TGTGCCAGCGCCGGAACAGCTGGGGGCTACACCTTC
cdr3_aa: CASAGTAGGYTF

j_call: TRBJ2-5
d_call: NA
clone_size: NA
v_call: TRBV18
cdr3_nt: TGTGCCAGCTCACCAGCCCAGAAACAAGAGACCCAGTACTTC
cdr3_aa: CASSPAQKQETQYF

j_call: TRBJ1-1
d_call: NA
clone_size: NA
v_call: TRBV7-6
cdr3_nt: TGTGCCAGCAGCTTACGGAGAGCCCACACTGAAGCTTTCTTT
cdr3_aa: CASSLRRAHTEAFF

j_call: TRBJ2-3
d_call: NA
clone_size: NA
v_call: TRBV29-1
cdr3_nt: TGCAGCGTTTCCTCGCTAGTATTAGGTGGGGATACGCAGTATTTT
cdr3_aa: CSVSSLVLGGDTQYF

j_call: TRBJ1-1
d_call: NA
clone_size: NA
v_call: TRBV10-3
cdr3_nt: TGTGCCATCAGTGAGTCGAGGGAGTTGAACACTGAAGCTTTCTTT
cdr3_aa: CAISESRELNTEAFF

j_call: TRBJ1-2
d_call: TRBD1
clone_size: NA
v_call: TRBV19
cdr3_nt: TGTGCCAGTAGTCCCCCGTTATGGACAGGGGGGATCTTTAACTATGGCTACACCTTC
cdr3_aa: CASSPPLWTGGIFNYGYTF

j_call: TRBJ2-3
d_call: TRBD2
clone_size: NA
v_call: TRBV9
cdr3_nt: TGTGCCAGCAGCCTCGGGACTAGCGGGGCCACAGATACGCAGTATTTT
cdr3_aa: CASSLGTSGATDTQYF

j_call: TRBJ2-2
d_call: TRBD2
clone_size: NA
v_call: TRBV5-6
cdr3_nt: TGTGCCAGCAGCTACGGCCTAGCGGGGGGCACCGGGGAGCTGTTTTTT
cdr3_aa: CASSYGLAGGTGELFF

j_call: TRBJ2-7
d_call: NA
clone_size: few
v_call: TRBV2
cdr3_nt: TGTGCCAGCAGACCTACAGGGAGCGAGCAGTACTTC
cdr3_aa: CASRPTGSEQYF

j_call: TRBJ2-2
d_call: NA
clone_size: NA
v_call: TRBV27
cdr3_nt: TGTGCCAGCAGTTTAGGGCAGAACACCGGGGAGCTGTTTTTT
cdr3_aa: CASSLGQNTGELFF

j_call: TRBJ1-1
d_call: TRBD1
clone_size: NA
v_call: TRBV6-6
cdr3_nt: TGTGCCAGCTCCCAGGACAGGGCGAACACTGAAGCTTTCTTT
cdr3_aa: CASSQDRANTEAFF

j_call: TRBJ2-1
d_call: NA
clone_size: once
v_call: TRBV5-1
cdr3_nt: TGCGCCAGCAGCAAAGGGACAATGAATGAGCAGTTCTTC
cdr3_aa: CASSKGTMNEQFF

j_call: TRBJ2-3
d_call: NA
clone_size: NA
v_call: TRBV12-5
cdr3_nt: TGTGCTAGTGGTTTGGACGGCGGGGATACGCAGTATTTT
cdr3_aa: CASGLDGGDTQYF

j_call: TRBJ2-7
d_call: TRBD2
clone_size: NA
v_call: TRBV4-1
cdr3_nt: TGCGCCAGCAGCCAAGGCCGCGGGGGCTACGAGCAGTACTTC
cdr3_aa: CASSQGRGGYEQYF

j_call: TRBJ2-5
d_call: TRBD2
clone_size: NA
v_call: TRBV2
cdr3_nt: TGTGCCAGCAGGACTAGCGGGGGCCAAGAGACCCAGTACTTC
cdr3_aa: CASRTSGGQETQYF

j_call: TRBJ1-2
d_call: TRBD1
clone_size: few
v_call: TRBV6-5
cdr3_nt: TGTGCCAGCAGTCCCTTTGGGACAGGGGCTGGCTACACCTTC
cdr3_aa: CASSPFGTGAGYTF

j_call: TRBJ2-5
d_call: TRBD2
clone_size: NA
v_call: TRBV27
cdr3_nt: TGTGCCAGCAGTTTATGGCCGGGGGGTCACGAGACCCAGTACTTC
cdr3_aa: CASSLWPGGHETQYF

j_call: TRBJ1-5
d_call: TRBD1
clone_size: few
v_call: TRBV4-1
cdr3_nt: TGCGCCAGCAGCCCTGCGGGGAGCAGGGGGGTTGAGGCCCAGCATTTT
cdr3_aa: CASSPAGSRGVEAQHF

j_call: TRBJ2-1
d_call: TRBD2
clone_size: NA
v_call: TRBV4-1
cdr3_nt: TGCGCCAGCAGCCAAGTGGGGGGAGGGAATGAGCAGTTCTTC
cdr3_aa: CASSQVGGGNEQFF

j_call: TRBJ1-6
d_call: TRBD1
clone_size: NA
v_call: TRBV2
cdr3_nt: TGTGCCAGCTTGGACAGGGGGCGCTCCTATAATTCACCCCTCCACTTT
cdr3_aa: CASLDRGRSYNSPLHF

j_call: TRBJ2-1
d_call: TRBD2
clone_size: NA
v_call: TRBV7-8
cdr3_nt: TGTGCCAGCAGACTAGCGGGGGGGCCGAATGAGCAGTTCTTC
cdr3_aa: CASRLAGGPNEQFF

j_call: TRBJ2-2
d_call: NA
clone_size: NA
v_call: TRBV6-6
cdr3_nt: TGTGCCAGCAGCGGGGACGGGGAGCTGTTTTTT
cdr3_aa: CASSGDGELFF

j_call: TRBJ1-2
d_call: NA
clone_size: NA
v_call: TRBV13
cdr3_nt: TGTGCCAGCAGCTCAACCACAGGGAGACATGGCTACACCTTC
cdr3_aa: CASSSTTGRHGYTF

j_call: TRBJ1-5
d_call: NA
clone_size: few
v_call: TRBV2
cdr3_nt: TGTGCCAGCAGTCCGGAGGCCCAGCCCCAGCATTTT
cdr3_aa: CASSPEAQPQHF

j_call: TRBJ1-5
d_call: NA
clone_size: NA
v_call: TRBV7-9
cdr3_nt: TGTGCCAGCAGCTTCGCGGGGATCAATCAGCCCCAGCATTTT
cdr3_aa: CASSFAGINQPQHF

j_call: TRBJ2-7
d_call: NA
clone_size: NA
v_call: TRBV18
cdr3_nt: TGTGCCAGCTCACCGCCGGGTACCTACGAGCAGTACTTC
cdr3_aa: CASSPPGTYEQYF

j_call: TRBJ1-1
d_call: NA
clone_size: NA
v_call: TRBV6-1
cdr3_nt: TGTGCCGCCCTAAGGTGGGGGCTTGGGACTGAAGCTTTCTTT
cdr3_aa: CAALRWGLGTEAFF

j_call: TRBJ1-1
d_call: NA
clone_size: NA
v_call: TRBV6-5
cdr3_nt: TGTGCCAGCAGCCAGGGGTACACTGAAGCTTTCTTT
cdr3_aa: CASSQGYTEAFF

j_call: TRBJ1-6
d_call: TRBD1
clone_size: few
v_call: TRBV19
cdr3_nt: TGTGCCAGCGGACAGGGCGGGAGTTCACCCCTCCACTTT
cdr3_aa: CASGQGGSSPLHF

j_call: TRBJ2-1
d_call: NA
clone_size: NA
v_call: TRBV7-9
cdr3_nt: TGTGCCAGCAGCCCTAGCTGGGGTCCTTACAATGAGCAGTTCTTC
cdr3_aa: CASSPSWGPYNEQFF

j_call: TRBJ2-7
d_call: TRBD1
clone_size: once
v_call: TRBV6-1
cdr3_nt: TGTGCCAGCAGGAAGGACAGGGGGGGCTACGAGCAGTACTTC
cdr3_aa: CASRKDRGGYEQYF

j_call: TRBJ2-5
d_call: TRBD2
clone_size: NA
v_call: TRBV2
cdr3_nt: TGTGCCAGCAGGCCTACTAGCGGGGCCTACCAAGAGACCCAGTACTTC
cdr3_aa: CASRPTSGAYQETQYF

j_call: TRBJ1-2
d_call: NA
clone_size: NA
v_call: TRBV2
cdr3_nt: TGTGCCAGCATCTCAGACAGGTCTGGCTACACCTTC
cdr3_aa: CASISDRSGYTF

j_call: TRBJ2-3
d_call: NA
clone_size: NA
v_call: TRBV2
cdr3_nt: TGTGCCAGCAGTGAAGGAGGGTTGACAGATACGCAGTATTTT
cdr3_aa: CASSEGGLTDTQYF